This paragraph covers one T cell receptor beta chain sequence. The antigen is undetermined. Using immunoSEQ multiplex PCR, the repertoire was profiled, and TCRdb retains in-frame clones only, with some absent. The sample shows over a million clones, roughly 96% of them seen only once. The sample belongs to a study of shared clonotypes between healthy human individuals. General observations from the study: Naive CD4 clonotypes were shared across several donors at around 5%.

The germline V gene has CDR1 MRHNA and CDR2 SNTAGT. The CDR3 totals 13 residues. V lost 5 bases and J 1 base, leaving 9 bases between the germline ends. This sequence was found in a man younger than 40 in good health. The V call is TRBV6-4, the J call TRBJ2-7; D is uncertain. The source material was naive CD4+ T cells sorted from blood. Subset here: CD45RA+ positively selected. CDR3 DNA: TGTGCCAGCAGTCAAGAATCATCCTACGAGCAGTACTTC. Translating gives CASSQESSYEQYF.